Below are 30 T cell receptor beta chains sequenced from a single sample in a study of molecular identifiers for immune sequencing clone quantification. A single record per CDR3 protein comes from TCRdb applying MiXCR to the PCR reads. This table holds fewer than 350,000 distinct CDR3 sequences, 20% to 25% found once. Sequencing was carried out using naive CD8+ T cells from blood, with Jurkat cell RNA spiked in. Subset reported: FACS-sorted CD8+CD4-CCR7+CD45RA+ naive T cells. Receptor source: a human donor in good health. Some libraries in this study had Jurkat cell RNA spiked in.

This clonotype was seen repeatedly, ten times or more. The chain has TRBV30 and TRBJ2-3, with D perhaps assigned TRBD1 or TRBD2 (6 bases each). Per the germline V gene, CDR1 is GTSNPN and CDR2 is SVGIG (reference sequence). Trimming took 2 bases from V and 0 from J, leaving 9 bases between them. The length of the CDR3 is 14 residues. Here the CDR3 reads CAWSTGTSTDTQYF. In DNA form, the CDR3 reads TGTGCCTGGAGTACAGGGACTAGCACAGATACGCAGTATTTT.

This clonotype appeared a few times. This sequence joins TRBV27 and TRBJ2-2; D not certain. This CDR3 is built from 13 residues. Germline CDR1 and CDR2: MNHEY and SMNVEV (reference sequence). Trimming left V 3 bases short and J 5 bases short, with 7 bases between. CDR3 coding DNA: TGTGCCAGCAGTTTTAGATGGACCGGGGAGCTGTTTTTT. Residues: CASSFRWTGELFF.

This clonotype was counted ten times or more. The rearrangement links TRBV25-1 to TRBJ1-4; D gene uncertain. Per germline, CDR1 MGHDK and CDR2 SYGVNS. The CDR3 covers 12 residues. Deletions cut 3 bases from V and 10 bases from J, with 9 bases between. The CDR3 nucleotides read TGTGCCAGCAGTGATTCTTCTGGAAAACTGTTTTTT. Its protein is CASSDSSGKLFF.

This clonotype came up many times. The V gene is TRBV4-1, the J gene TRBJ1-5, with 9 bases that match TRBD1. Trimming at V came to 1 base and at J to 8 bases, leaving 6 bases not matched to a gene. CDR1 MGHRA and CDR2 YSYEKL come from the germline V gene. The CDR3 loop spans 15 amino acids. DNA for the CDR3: TGCGCCAGCAGCCAAGTACCGGGACAGGGCGAGCCCCAGCATTTT. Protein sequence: CASSQVPGQGEPQHF.

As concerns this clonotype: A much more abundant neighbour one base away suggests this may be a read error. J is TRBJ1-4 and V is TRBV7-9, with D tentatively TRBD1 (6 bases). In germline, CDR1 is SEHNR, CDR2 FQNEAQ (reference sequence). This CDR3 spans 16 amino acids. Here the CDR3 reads CASSPPAGAPDEKLSF. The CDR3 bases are TGTGCCAGCAGCCCTCCGGCAGGGGCGCCGGATGAAAAACTGTCTTTT.

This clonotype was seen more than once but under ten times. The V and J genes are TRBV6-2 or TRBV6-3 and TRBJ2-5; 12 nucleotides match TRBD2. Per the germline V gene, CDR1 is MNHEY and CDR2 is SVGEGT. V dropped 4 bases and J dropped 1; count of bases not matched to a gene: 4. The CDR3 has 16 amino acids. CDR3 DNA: TGTGCCAGCAGTTCCCTGGGACTAGCGGGCCAAGAGACCCAGTACTTC. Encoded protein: CASSSLGLAGQETQYF.

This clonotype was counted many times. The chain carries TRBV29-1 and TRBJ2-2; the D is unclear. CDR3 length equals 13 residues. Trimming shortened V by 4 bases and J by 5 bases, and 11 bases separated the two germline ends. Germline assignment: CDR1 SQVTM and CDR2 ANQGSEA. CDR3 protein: CSVGTEKTGELFF. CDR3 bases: TGCAGCGTTGGGACCGAGAAAACCGGGGAGCTGTTTTTT.

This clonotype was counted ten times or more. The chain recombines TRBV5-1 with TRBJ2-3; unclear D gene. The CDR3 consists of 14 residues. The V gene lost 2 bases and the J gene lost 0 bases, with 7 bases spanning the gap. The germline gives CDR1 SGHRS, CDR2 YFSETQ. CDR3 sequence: CASSLSRSTDTQYF. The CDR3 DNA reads TGCGCCAGCAGCTTATCCAGGAGCACAGATACGCAGTATTTT.

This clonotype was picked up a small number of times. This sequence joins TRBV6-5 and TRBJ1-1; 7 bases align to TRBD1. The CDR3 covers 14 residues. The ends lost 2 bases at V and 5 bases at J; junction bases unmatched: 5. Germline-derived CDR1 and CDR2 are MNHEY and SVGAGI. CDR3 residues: CASSYQQGWTEAFF. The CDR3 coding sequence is TGTGCCAGCAGTTACCAACAGGGGTGGACTGAAGCTTTCTTT.

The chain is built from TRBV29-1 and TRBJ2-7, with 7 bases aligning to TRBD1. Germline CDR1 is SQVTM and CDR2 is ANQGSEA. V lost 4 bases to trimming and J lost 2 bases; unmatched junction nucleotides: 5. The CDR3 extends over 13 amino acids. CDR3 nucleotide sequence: TGCAGCGTTGTTGGACAGGCGGCCTACGAGCAGTACTTC. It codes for CSVVGQAAYEQYF.

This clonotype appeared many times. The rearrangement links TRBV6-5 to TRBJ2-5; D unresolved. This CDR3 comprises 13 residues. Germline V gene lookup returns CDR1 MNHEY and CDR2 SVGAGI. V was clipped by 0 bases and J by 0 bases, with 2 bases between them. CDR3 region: CASSYSNQETQYF. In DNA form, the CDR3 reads TGTGCCAGCAGTTACTCGAACCAAGAGACCCAGTACTTC.

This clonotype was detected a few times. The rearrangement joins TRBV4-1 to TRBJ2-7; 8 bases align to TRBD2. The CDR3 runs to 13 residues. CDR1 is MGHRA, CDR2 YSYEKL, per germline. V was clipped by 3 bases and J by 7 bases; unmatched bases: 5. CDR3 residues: CASSHGGGEEQYF. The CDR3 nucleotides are TGCGCCAGCAGCCACGGGGGGGGCGAAGAGCAGTACTTC.

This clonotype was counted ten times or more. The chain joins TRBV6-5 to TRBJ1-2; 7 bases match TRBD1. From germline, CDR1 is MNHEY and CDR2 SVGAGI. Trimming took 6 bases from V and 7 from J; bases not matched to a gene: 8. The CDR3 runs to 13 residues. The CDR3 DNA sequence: TGTGCCAGCAGCCGACAGGGTAGGCCTGGCTACACCTTC. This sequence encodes CASSRQGRPGYTF.

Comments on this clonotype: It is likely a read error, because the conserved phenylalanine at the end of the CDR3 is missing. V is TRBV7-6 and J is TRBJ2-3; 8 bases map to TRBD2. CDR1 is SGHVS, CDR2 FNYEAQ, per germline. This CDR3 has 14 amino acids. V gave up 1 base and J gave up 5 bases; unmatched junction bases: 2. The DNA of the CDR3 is TGTGCCAGCAGCTTAGGCGGGGGGCGAGATACGCAGTATCTT. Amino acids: CASSLGGGRDTQYL.

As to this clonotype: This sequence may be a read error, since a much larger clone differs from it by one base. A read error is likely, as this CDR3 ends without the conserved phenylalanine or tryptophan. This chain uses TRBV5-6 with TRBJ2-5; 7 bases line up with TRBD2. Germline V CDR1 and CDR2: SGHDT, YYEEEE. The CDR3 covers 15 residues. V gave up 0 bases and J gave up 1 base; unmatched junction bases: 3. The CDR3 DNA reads TGTGCCAGCAGCTTGGTCCGGGGGGTCCAAGAGACCCAGTACCTC. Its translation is CASSLVRGVQETQYL.

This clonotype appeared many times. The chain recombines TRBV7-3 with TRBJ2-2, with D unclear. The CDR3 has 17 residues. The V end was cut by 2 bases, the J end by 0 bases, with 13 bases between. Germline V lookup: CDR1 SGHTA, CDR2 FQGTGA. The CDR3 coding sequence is TGTGCCAGCAGCTTAGATTCCAGTTACTCGAACACCGGGGAGCTGTTTTTT. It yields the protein CASSLDSSYSNTGELFF.

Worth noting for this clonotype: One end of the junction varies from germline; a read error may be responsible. Written as DNA, the CDR3 is TGCGGTGCTAGAGATGAGCGGACAGGGAGTCACTACGAGCAGTACTTC. Translated, it gives CGARDERTGSHYEQYF. The gene calls are TRBV20-1 and TRBJ2-7; TRBD1 matches 8 bases. The CDR3 is 16 amino acids. CDR1 and CDR2 from the germline V gene are DFQATT and SNEGSKA (reference sequence).

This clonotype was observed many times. CDR3 residues: CASSEWDTTDTQYF. The CDR3, as DNA: TGTGCCAGCAGTGAATGGGACACCACAGATACGCAGTATTTT. The V and J genes are TRBV25-1 and TRBJ2-3; a weak D match, TRBD1 (6 bases). Per germline, CDR1 MGHDK and CDR2 SYGVNS. The CDR3 runs 14 residues. V was shortened by 1 base and J by 2 bases, with 7 bases between the two germline ends.

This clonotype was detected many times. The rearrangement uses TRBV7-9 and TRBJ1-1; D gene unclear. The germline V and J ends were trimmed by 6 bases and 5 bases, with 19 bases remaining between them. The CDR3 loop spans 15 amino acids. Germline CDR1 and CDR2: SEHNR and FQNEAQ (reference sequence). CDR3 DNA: TGTGCCAGCAGTTTATCTGAGGGAGGAGGAACTGAAGCTTTCTTT. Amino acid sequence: CASSLSEGGGTEAFF.

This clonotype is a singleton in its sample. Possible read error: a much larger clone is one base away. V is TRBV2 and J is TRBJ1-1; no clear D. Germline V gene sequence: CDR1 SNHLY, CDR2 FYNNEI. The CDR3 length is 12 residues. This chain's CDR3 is CASLRKNTEALF. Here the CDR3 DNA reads TGTGCCAGCCTACGGAAGAACACTGAAGCTCTCTTT.

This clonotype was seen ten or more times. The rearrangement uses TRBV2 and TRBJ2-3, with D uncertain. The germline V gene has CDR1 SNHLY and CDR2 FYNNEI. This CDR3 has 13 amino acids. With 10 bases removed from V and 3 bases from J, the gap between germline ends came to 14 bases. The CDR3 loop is CANNAELTDTQYF. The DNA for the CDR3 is TGTGCCAACAACGCGGAGCTGACAGATACGCAGTATTTT.

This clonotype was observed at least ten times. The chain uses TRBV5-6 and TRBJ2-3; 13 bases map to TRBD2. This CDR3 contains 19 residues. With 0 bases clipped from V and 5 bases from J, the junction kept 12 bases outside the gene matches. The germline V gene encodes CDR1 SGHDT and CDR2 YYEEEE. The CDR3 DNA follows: TGTGCCAGCAGCTTGGAGTGGACTAGCGGGAGAGTTTTGAGAGATACGCAGTATTTT. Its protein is CASSLEWTSGRVLRDTQYF. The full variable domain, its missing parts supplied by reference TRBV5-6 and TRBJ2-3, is DAGVTQSPTHLIKTRGQQVTLRCSPKSGHDTVSWYQQALGQGPQFIFQYYEEEERQRGNFPDRFSGHQFPNYSSELNVNALLLGDSALYLCASSLEWTSGRVLRDTQYFGPGTRLTVL.

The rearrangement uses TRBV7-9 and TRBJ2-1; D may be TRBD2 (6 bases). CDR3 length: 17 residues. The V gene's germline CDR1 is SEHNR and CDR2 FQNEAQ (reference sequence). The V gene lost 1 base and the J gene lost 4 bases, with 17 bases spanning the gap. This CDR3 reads CASSLVVVSGRYNEQFF. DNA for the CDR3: TGTGCCAGCAGCTTAGTTGTGGTTAGCGGTAGATACAATGAGCAGTTCTTC. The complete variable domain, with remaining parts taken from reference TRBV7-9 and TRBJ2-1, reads DTGVSQNPRHKITKRGQNVTFRCDPISEHNRLYWYRQTLGQGPEFLTYFQNEAQLEKSRLLSDRFSAERPKGSFSTLEIQRTEQGDSAMYLCASSLVVVSGRYNEQFFGPGTRLTVL.

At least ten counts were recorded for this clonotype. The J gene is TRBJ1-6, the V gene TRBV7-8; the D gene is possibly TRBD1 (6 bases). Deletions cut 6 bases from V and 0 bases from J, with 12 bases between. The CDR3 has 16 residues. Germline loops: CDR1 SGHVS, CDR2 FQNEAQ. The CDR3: CASRGGLSSYNSPLHF. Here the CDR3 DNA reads TGTGCCAGCAGAGGGGGGCTGAGCTCCTATAATTCACCCCTCCACTTT.

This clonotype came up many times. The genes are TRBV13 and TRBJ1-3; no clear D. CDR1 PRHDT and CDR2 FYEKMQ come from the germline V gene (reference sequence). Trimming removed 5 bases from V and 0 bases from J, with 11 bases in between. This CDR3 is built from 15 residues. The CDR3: CASSAGLSSGNTIYF. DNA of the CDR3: TGTGCCAGCAGCGCCGGACTTAGCTCTGGAAACACCATATATTTT.

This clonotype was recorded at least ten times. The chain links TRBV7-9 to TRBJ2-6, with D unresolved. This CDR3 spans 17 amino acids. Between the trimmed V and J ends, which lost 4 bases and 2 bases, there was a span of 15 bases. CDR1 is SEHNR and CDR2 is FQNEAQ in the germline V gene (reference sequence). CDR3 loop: CASSSLKGPAGANVLTF. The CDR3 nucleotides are TGTGCCAGCAGCTCCCTTAAAGGCCCGGCTGGGGCCAACGTCCTGACTTTC.

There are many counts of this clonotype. This CDR3 reads CASTIGLPYEQYF. CDR3 DNA: TGTGCCAGCACCATCGGCCTTCCGTACGAGCAGTACTTC. This rearrangement joins TRBV6-2 or TRBV6-3 to TRBJ2-7; D ambiguous. CDR3 length: 13 residues. Germline assignment: CDR1 MNHEY and CDR2 SVGEGT. V lost 7 bases and J 4 bases, leaving 14 bases between the germline ends.

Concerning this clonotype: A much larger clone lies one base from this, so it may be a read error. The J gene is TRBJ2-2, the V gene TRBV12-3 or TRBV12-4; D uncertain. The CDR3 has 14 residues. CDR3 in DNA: TGTGCCAACAGTTCGAGTAGAGACACCGGGGAGCTGTTTTTT. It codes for CANSSSRDTGELFF.

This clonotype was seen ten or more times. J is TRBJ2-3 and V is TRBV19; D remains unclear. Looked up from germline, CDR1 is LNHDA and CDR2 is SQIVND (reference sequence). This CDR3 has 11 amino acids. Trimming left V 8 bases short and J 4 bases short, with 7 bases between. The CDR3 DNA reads TGTGCCAGTTTGGGTTCAGATACGCAGTATTTT. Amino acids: CASLGSDTQYF.

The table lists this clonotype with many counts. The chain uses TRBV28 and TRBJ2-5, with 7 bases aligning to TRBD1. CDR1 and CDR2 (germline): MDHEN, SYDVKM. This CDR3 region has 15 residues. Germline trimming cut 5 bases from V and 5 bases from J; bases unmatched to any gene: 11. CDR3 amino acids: CASSPHTGVVETQYF. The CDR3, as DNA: TGTGCCAGCAGTCCCCACACAGGGGTAGTTGAGACCCAGTACTTC.